This T cell receptor (beta chain) was sequenced for a study of T cell changes during pregnancy in multiple sclerosis (dated by TCRdb to between 2017 and 2020). For the study in its entirety: The study examined how the T cell repertoire changed over the course of pregnancy in women with multiple sclerosis.

As to this clone: It lacks a known antigen. One base away there is no much larger clone; base qualities are not given.

CDR1 SNHLY and CDR2 FYNNEI are derived from the germline V gene. Germline trimming: 6 bases from V, 3 bases from J; junction bases outside gene matches: 11. Its CDR3 holds 15 amino acids, cysteine through phenylalanine. Kept here is only the CDR3 DNA, which spans 45 bases and is read in frame from base 1. Library prep was done by the immunoSEQ multiplex PCR assay. Sourced from immuneACCESS, this table was stored by TCRdb with only in-frame sequences that have V and J called. A share of the clones is absent; for the studies checked, an unresolved V gene accounts for under half, and the remainder has no known explanation. The sample records about 44,000 clones, about 96% of which are singletons. Under 0.9% of the sample rests with the top ten.

This TCR derives from a female donor with multiple sclerosis, enrolled in a pregnancy study. Here the sequenced sample was peripheral blood, taken in the second trimester of pregnancy. The chain is encoded by TRBV2 joined to TRBJ2-7; 7 nucleotides in the junction match TRBD1. The bases are TGTGCCAGCAGGGAAATGGACAGGATTTTCTACGAGCAGTACTTC. Translated, this gives CASREMDRIFYEQYF.